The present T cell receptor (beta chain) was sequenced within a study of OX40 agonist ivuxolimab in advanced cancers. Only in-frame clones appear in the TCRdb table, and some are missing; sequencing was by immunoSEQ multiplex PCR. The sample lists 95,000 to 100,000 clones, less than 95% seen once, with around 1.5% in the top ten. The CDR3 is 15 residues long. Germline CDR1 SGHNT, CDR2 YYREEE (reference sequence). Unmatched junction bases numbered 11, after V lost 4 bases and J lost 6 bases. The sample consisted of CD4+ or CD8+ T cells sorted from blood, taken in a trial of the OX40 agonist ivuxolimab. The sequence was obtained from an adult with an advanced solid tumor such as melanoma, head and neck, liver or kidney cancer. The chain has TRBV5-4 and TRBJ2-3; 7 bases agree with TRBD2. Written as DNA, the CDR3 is TGTGCCAGCAGCCGGGACGGACTAGAGAGGGATACGCAGTATTTT. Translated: CASSRDGLERDTQYF.